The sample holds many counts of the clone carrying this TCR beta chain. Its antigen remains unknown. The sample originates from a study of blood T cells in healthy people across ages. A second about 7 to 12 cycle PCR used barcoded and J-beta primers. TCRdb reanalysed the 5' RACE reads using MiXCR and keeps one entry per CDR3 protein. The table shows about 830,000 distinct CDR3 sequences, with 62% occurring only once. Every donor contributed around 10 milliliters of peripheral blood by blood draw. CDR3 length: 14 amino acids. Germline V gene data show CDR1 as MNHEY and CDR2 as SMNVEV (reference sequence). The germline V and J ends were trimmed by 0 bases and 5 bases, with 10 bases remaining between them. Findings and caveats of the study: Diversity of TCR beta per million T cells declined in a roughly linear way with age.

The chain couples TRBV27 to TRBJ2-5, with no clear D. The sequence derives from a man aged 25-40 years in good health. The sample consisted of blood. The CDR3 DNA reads TGTGCCAGCAGTTTATCTAGCCGATCCGAGACCCAGTACTTC. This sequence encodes CASSLSSRSETQYF.